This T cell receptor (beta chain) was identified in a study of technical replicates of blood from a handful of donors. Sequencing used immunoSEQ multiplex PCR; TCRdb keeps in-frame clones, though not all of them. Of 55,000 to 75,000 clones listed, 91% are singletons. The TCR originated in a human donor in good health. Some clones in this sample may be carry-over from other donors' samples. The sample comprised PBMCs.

The CDR3: CASSKEDEQFF. Written as DNA, the CDR3 is TGTGCCAGCAGCAAAGAGGATGAGCAGTTCTTC. V and J are TRBV9 and TRBJ2-1; unclear D gene. The CDR3 length is 11 residues. V lost 4 bases and J lost 8, with 7 bases in between. Germline lookup yields CDR1 SGDLS and CDR2 YYNGEE.